This passage covers 25 T cell receptor beta chains from one sample sequenced in a study of T cell clones after liver transplantation. TCRdb's table, derived via immunoSEQ multiplex PCR, lists solely in-frame clones and lacks some. This table has over 50,000 clones, 84% appearing once. Source: CD4+ T cells from blood, taken before liver transplant. The receptors shown here come from a human donor who received a liver transplant.

This clone appeared once. The chain joins TRBV28 to TRBJ1-1; 9 nucleotides match TRBD1. J gave up 8 bases and V 2 bases, and 9 bases lay outside the gene matches. Germline-derived CDR1 and CDR2 are MDHEN and SYDVKM. The CDR3 has 15 residues. As DNA, the CDR3 is TGTGCCAGCAGTTTAGCCGGGACAGGGAATACCGAAGCTTTCTTT. Amino acids: CASSLAGTGNTEAFF.

This clone was seen more than once but under ten times. The chain is built from TRBV30 and TRBJ2-5, with D unclear. Germline V lookup: CDR1 GTSNPN, CDR2 SVGIG (reference sequence). The CDR3 runs to 12 residues. V gave up 5 bases and J gave up 0 bases, with 7 bases separating them. For the CDR3, the DNA is TGTGCCTGGTCGCTGTACCAAGAGACCCAGTACTTC. Protein sequence: CAWSLYQETQYF. Using reference TRBV30 and TRBJ2-5 for the parts outside the CDR3, the full variable domain is SQTIHQWPATLVQPVGSPLSLECTVEGTSNPNLYWYRQAAGRGLQLLFYSVGIGQISSEVPQNLSASRPQDRQFILSSKKLLLSDSGFYLCAWSLYQETQYFGPGTRLLVL.

This sequence joins TRBV7-6 and TRBJ2-7, with TRBD1 identical over 7 bases. The CDR3 has 13 amino acids. The V gene's germline CDR1 is SGHVS and CDR2 FNYEAQ. The V segment lost 3 bases and the J segment 4 bases; nucleotides outside the gene matches: 3. CDR3 coding DNA: TGTGCCAGCAGCTTCCCAGGGGGTTACGAGCAGTACTTC. As protein: CASSFPGGYEQYF.

The genes are TRBV30 and TRBJ2-1, with 10 bases that match TRBD1. Germline values: CDR1 GTSNPN, CDR2 SVGIG (reference sequence). The V and J ends lost 6 bases and 16 bases, in that order; junction bases with no gene match: 9. This CDR3 contains 11 residues. The CDR3 nucleotides are TGTGCCTGCAAGTCGACAGGGGGCAAATTCTTC. This gives the protein CACKSTGGKFF.

The V call is TRBV19, the J call TRBJ2-1; D is undetermined. The CDR3 runs to 14 residues. Germline V lookup: CDR1 LNHDA, CDR2 SQIVND (reference sequence). Trimming took off 5 bases at V and 7 bases at J, with 15 bases between the two ends. CDR3 region: CASSSGGLGNEQFF. The CDR3 DNA follows: TGTGCCAGTAGTTCGGGTGGTCTGGGGAATGAGCAGTTCTTC.

This rearrangement joins TRBV5-1 to TRBJ1-1, with D hard to call. The germline V and J ends were trimmed by 3 bases and 1 base, with 13 bases remaining between them. CDR1 SGHRS and CDR2 YFSETQ come from the germline V gene. This CDR3 is built from 15 residues. CDR3 coding DNA: TGCGCCAGCAGCTGGGGTATGAGAGCGAACACTGAAGCTTTCTTT. This sequence encodes CASSWGMRANTEAFF.

The V and J genes are TRBV2 and TRBJ2-3; D unresolved. There are 12 residues in the CDR3. Looked up from germline, CDR1 is SNHLY and CDR2 is FYNNEI. Trimming took 6 bases from V and 5 from J, leaving 9 bases between them. In nucleotides, the CDR3 is TGTGCCAGCAGCTATGGGTTAGATACGCAGTATTTT. Encoded protein: CASSYGLDTQYF.

This chain links TRBV7-2 with TRBJ1-2, with a possible D match to TRBD1 (5 bases). Germline V gene sequence: CDR1 SGHTA, CDR2 FQGNSA. The germline V and J ends were trimmed by 1 base and 10 bases, with 16 bases remaining between them. This CDR3 spans 14 amino acids. In DNA, the CDR3 is TGTGCCAGCAGCTTAGGGAGGTCCACCAGGGACTACACCTTC. It specifies CASSLGRSTRDYTF.

The chain joins TRBV2 to TRBJ1-3, with D possibly being TRBD1 (6 bases). Trimming shortened V by 4 bases and J by 2 bases, and 18 bases separated the two germline ends. The CDR3 contains 17 residues. Germline CDR1 is SNHLY and CDR2 is FYNNEI. CDR3 nucleotides: TGTGCCAGCAGTGCATCCAGGGGAGGGGCCCCTGGAAACACCATATATTTT. This sequence encodes CASSASRGGAPGNTIYF.

The rearrangement links TRBV9 to TRBJ2-1; tentative D call: TRBD2 (5 bases). Germline CDR1 is SGDLS and CDR2 is YYNGEE. V lost 2 bases and J 6 bases, leaving 18 bases between the germline ends. The CDR3 covers 16 residues. The CDR3 spells CASSVGSRTQSNEQFF. The CDR3 DNA reads TGTGCCAGCAGCGTCGGTTCCCGGACTCAGAGCAATGAGCAGTTCTTC.

This rearrangement joins TRBV30 to TRBJ1-3; D is unclear. Trimming left V 1 base short and J 1 base short, with 11 bases between. The CDR3 sequence is 15 residues long. CDR1 is GTSNPN, CDR2 SVGIG, per germline (reference sequence). The CDR3 DNA is TGTGCCTGGAGTGCCCTCCGTCTTTCTGGAAACACCATATATTTT. Translation: CAWSALRLSGNTIYF.

The chain joins TRBV29-1 to TRBJ1-3, with 7 nucleotides matching TRBD1. The CDR3 spans 14 residues. CDR1 is SQVTM and CDR2 is ANQGSEA in the germline V gene. V lost 3 bases and J lost 7; bases outside the gene matches: 9. The DNA of the CDR3 is TGCAGCGTTGACCGGGACAGTCCGGACAACACCATATATTTT. Protein product: CSVDRDSPDNTIYF.

The table lists this clone with a few counts. The rearrangement joins TRBV7-2 to TRBJ2-7; D gene ambiguous. CDR1 and CDR2 from the germline V gene are SGHTA and FQGNSA. This CDR3 spans 13 amino acids. V gave up 5 bases and J gave up 7 bases, with 15 bases separating them. CDR3 nucleotide sequence: TGTGCCAGCAGCCCGATCCCCTTGTGGGAGCAGTACTTC. Residues: CASSPIPLWEQYF.

The rearrangement links TRBV7-9 to TRBJ2-5, with a weak D call TRBD2 (5 bases). The DNA end is a closer match to TRBJ2-7, so the J assignment may be wrong. Germline CDR1 SEHNR, CDR2 FQNEAQ (reference sequence). This CDR3 has 13 residues. The chain's CDR3 is CASSLGGLDEQYF. CDR3 coding DNA: TGTGCCAGCAGCTTAGGAGGGTTGGACGAGCAGTACTTC.

The chain has TRBV7-8 and TRBJ2-2, with D tentatively TRBD2 (5 bases). This CDR3 is built from 12 residues. From germline, CDR1 is SGHVS and CDR2 FQNEAQ. The V gene lost 6 bases and the J gene lost 6 bases, with 8 bases spanning the gap. The CDR3 spells CASRLVAGELFF. CDR3 bases: TGTGCCAGCAGACTAGTCGCCGGGGAGCTGTTTTTT.

This sequence joins TRBV28 and TRBJ2-7; D is perhaps TRBD1 (5 bases). CDR1 is MDHEN, CDR2 SYDVKM, per germline. V was pared by 5 bases and J by 5 bases, with 10 bases between. The CDR3 totals 12 residues. This CDR3 is CASSEGVHEQYF. In DNA form, the CDR3 reads TGTGCCAGCAGTGAAGGGGTCCACGAGCAGTACTTC.

The J gene is TRBJ2-5, the V gene TRBV28, with 8 positions matching TRBD1. With 7 bases clipped from V and 7 bases from J, the junction kept 5 bases outside the gene matches. Germline CDR1 MDHEN, CDR2 SYDVKM. The CDR3 extends over 12 amino acids. As DNA, the CDR3 is TGTGCCAGCACTGGACAGGGAGGGACCCAGTACTTC. Its protein product is CASTGQGGTQYF.

The chain uses TRBV18 and TRBJ2-7; 12 nucleotides align to TRBD2. The trim removed 6 bases at V and 7 bases at J, leaving 13 bases unmatched. CDR1 KGHSH and CDR2 LQKENI come from the germline V gene. The CDR3 totals 16 residues. Here the CDR3 DNA reads TGTGCCAGCTCGGAGGGGGCAAGACTAGCGGGAGTTGAGCAGTACTTC. This translates into CASSEGARLAGVEQYF. The full variable domain, with the rest looked up from reference TRBV18 and TRBJ2-7, is NAGVMQNPRHLVRRRGQEARLRCSPMKGHSHVYWYRQLPEEGLKFMVYLQKENIIDESGMPKERFSAEFPKEGPSILRIQQVVRGDSAAYFCASSEGARLAGVEQYFGPGTRLTVT.

The V and J genes are TRBV29-1 and TRBJ2-7, with D perhaps TRBD1 or TRBD2 (6 bases each). From germline, CDR1 is SQVTM and CDR2 ANQGSEA. Trimming left V 6 bases short and J 7 bases short, with 25 bases between. The CDR3 runs 15 residues. CDR3: CSVGGRDGGWGEQYF. The CDR3 DNA is TGCAGCGTCGGCGGCCGGGACGGGGGCTGGGGGGAGCAGTACTTC.

The rearrangement links TRBV6-1 to TRBJ1-2; TRBD1 is a possible D gene (6 bases). V gave up 7 bases and J gave up 4 bases, with 16 bases separating them. Per the germline V gene, CDR1 is MNHNS and CDR2 is SASEGT. The CDR3 sequence is 14 residues long. In DNA form, the CDR3 reads TGTGCCAGCACCGCTTCAGGGGACGGCTATGGCTACACCTTC. Protein sequence: CASTASGDGYGYTF.

CDR3 loop: CASSWVGQGIGEQYF. CDR3 nucleotide sequence: TGTGCCAGCAGCTGGGTGGGACAGGGGATAGGCGAGCAGTACTTC. The rearrangement uses TRBV5-6 and TRBJ2-7, with 10 bases fitting TRBD1. This CDR3 comprises 15 residues. The V and J ends lost 3 bases and 6 bases, in that order; junction bases with no gene match: 9. Germline loops: CDR1 SGHDT, CDR2 YYEEEE.

Points on this clone: Because it lacks the conserved phenylalanine or tryptophan at the end, this CDR3 is likely a read error. The rearrangement uses TRBV4-1 and TRBJ1-2; no clear D gene. In germline, CDR1 is MGHRA, CDR2 YSYEKL. This CDR3 has 14 amino acids. Trimming shortened V by 1 base and J by 8 bases, and 14 bases separated the two germline ends. The CDR3 sequence: CASSQVRLFQGYTL. Here the CDR3 DNA reads TGCGCCAGCAGCCAAGTTAGGTTATTCCAAGGCTACACCCTC.

J is TRBJ1-1 and V is TRBV6-5; D possibly corresponds to TRBD1 (5 bases). The CDR3 consists of 15 residues. Trimming took off 2 bases at V and 2 bases at J, with 12 bases between the two ends. In germline, CDR1 is MNHEY, CDR2 SVGAGI. The CDR3 spells CASSYGGNINTEAFF. DNA for the CDR3: TGTGCCAGCAGTTACGGGGGAAATATTAACACTGAAGCTTTCTTT.

The rearrangement uses TRBV5-1 and TRBJ2-3; D is undetermined. Germline CDR1 reads SGHRS; CDR2 reads YFSETQ. The CDR3 spans 15 residues. Trimming left V 1 base short and J 0 bases short, with 9 bases between. CDR3 nucleotide sequence: TGCGCCAGCAGCTTGTATATCGGCAGCACAGATACGCAGTATTTT. Protein product: CASSLYIGSTDTQYF.

The chain links TRBV7-9 to TRBJ2-7, with TRBD1 matching over 9 bases. Germline loops: CDR1 SEHNR, CDR2 FQNEAQ (reference sequence). This CDR3 region has 15 residues. Trimming cost V 5 bases and J 5 bases; bases outside gene matches: 10. CDR3 protein: CASSRWDRVADEQYF. In DNA, the CDR3 is TGTGCCAGCAGCCGTTGGGACAGGGTGGCCGACGAGCAGTACTTC.